These 26 T cell receptor beta chains were all obtained from the same sample, sequenced in a study of beta chain features in type 1 diabetes (dated 2018 in TCRdb). The library was prepared using the immunoSEQ multiplex PCR assay. The entire amount of isolated RNA was reverse transcribed using the High Capacity cDNA Reverse Transcription Kit, so the sequenced TCRB transcripts were expressed ones. TCRdb's version of the immuneACCESS table is confined to in-frame rearrangements and falls short of the full clone set. An unresolved V gene accounts for under half of the shortfall where checked; the remainder is of unknown origin. The sample table contains 250,000 to 400,000 clones; only one count was recorded for 14% of them. Of the sample, more than 6.5% falls within the top ten clones. The specimen sequenced was central memory CD4+ T cells from blood. These TCRs come from a man in his thirties or forties in good health.

V and J are TRBV30 and TRBJ1-1; TRBD1 is a possible D gene (5 bases). CDR3 length: 12 residues. The germline V and J ends were trimmed by 4 bases and 8 bases, with 14 bases remaining between them. Germline values: CDR1 GTSNPN, CDR2 SVGIG (reference sequence). In nucleotides, the CDR3 is TGTGCCTGGAATAGTAGGGACGGGGAAGCTTTCTTT. Translation: CAWNSRDGEAFF.

This clone has a handful of counts. The V call is TRBV11-2, the J call TRBJ1-6, with unresolved D. The V end lost 1 base, the J end lost 0 bases, and 7 bases lay between the germline ends. There are 16 residues in the CDR3. From germline, CDR1 is SGHAT and CDR2 FQNNGV. CDR3 region: CASSLVTGSYNSPLHF. CDR3 nucleotides: TGTGCCAGCAGCTTAGTGACGGGCTCCTATAATTCACCCCTCCACTTT. The full variable domain, in which reference TRBV11-2 and TRBJ1-6 provide the parts outside the CDR3, is EAGVAQSPRYKIIEKRQSVAFWCNPISGHATLYWYQQILGQGPKLLIQFQNNGVVDDSQLPKDRFSAERLKGVDSTLKIQPAKLEDSAVYLCASSLVTGSYNSPLHFGNGTRLTVT.

The chain links TRBV5-6 to TRBJ2-3, with 11 bases aligning to TRBD2. The CDR3 loop spans 17 amino acids. In germline, CDR1 is SGHDT, CDR2 YYEEEE. After removal of 0 bases from V and 4 bases from J, the junction contained 7 bases not matched to a gene. The CDR3 here is CASSLVSGTSGADTQYF. The CDR3 DNA reads as TGTGCCAGCAGCTTGGTCTCTGGGACTAGCGGAGCAGATACGCAGTATTTT.

This clone was found a few times. The rearrangement uses TRBV7-2 and TRBJ2-3; TRBD2 might be the D (5 bases). This CDR3 contains 14 residues. With 5 bases removed from V and 0 bases from J, the gap between germline ends came to 9 bases. Germline V CDR1 and CDR2: SGHTA, FQGNSA. The CDR3 DNA reads TGTGCCAGCAGCCGGACTTCTAGCACAGATACGCAGTATTTT. Translating gives CASSRTSSTDTQYF.

The table lists this clone with a few counts. This chain joins TRBV30 and TRBJ1-5; the D gene is possibly TRBD1 (6 bases). Germline CDR1 is GTSNPN and CDR2 is SVGIG (reference sequence). CDR3 length: 15 amino acids. V gave up 0 bases and J gave up 2 bases, with 11 bases separating them. CDR3 in amino acids: CAWSVKGGGNQPQHF. CDR3 coding DNA: TGTGCCTGGAGTGTGAAGGGGGGGGGCAATCAGCCCCAGCATTTT.

This clone was counted at least ten times. The V and J genes are TRBV5-1 and TRBJ1-1; D is undetermined. V was clipped by 10 bases and J by 3 bases, with 10 bases between them. Germline V CDR1 and CDR2: SGHRS, YFSETQ. The CDR3 covers 11 residues. The CDR3 coding sequence is TGCGCCTCTCGTGCGGACACTGAAGCTTTCTTT. It encodes CASRADTEAFF.

The chain couples TRBV5-1 to TRBJ1-2; the D gene is possibly TRBD1 (6 bases). Germline CDR1 SGHRS, CDR2 YFSETQ. Trimming pared 0 bases from V and 5 bases from J, leaving 11 bases between. The CDR3 loop spans 14 amino acids. CDR3 protein: CASSLDRAEYGYTF. The CDR3 nucleotides are TGCGCCAGCAGCTTGGACAGGGCGGAATATGGCTACACCTTC.

The table lists this clone with a few counts. This rearrangement joins TRBV19 to TRBJ1-6; D is possibly TRBD1 (6 bases). Between the trimmed V and J ends, which lost 3 bases and 11 bases, there was a span of 8 bases. The germline V gene encodes CDR1 LNHDA and CDR2 SQIVND (reference sequence). The CDR3 has 12 residues. CDR3 nucleotides: TGTGCCAGTAGTATCAGGGGTACACCCCTCCACTTT. Protein: CASSIRGTPLHF.

The gene calls are TRBV15 and TRBJ1-1, with a tentative D call TRBD1 (6 bases). The CDR3 length is 13 residues. From germline, CDR1 is LNHNV and CDR2 YYDKDF (reference sequence). V was shortened by 5 bases and J by 7 bases, with 14 bases between the two germline ends. CDR3 DNA sequence: TGTGCCACCAGCGACCGGCCAGGGGTTGAAGCTTTCTTT. Translated, it gives CATSDRPGVEAFF.

The V and J genes are TRBV29-1 and TRBJ1-1; 8 bases line up with TRBD1. The CDR3 length is 12 residues. Germline trimming cut 6 bases from V and 7 bases from J; bases unmatched to any gene: 7. Germline-derived CDR1 and CDR2 are SQVTM and ANQGSEA. The CDR3 region is CSVRTGSLEAFF. The DNA of the CDR3 is TGCAGCGTCCGGACAGGGAGCCTTGAAGCTTTCTTT.

In regard to this clone: This may stem from a read error, because a much larger clone lies one nucleotide away. This sequence joins TRBV7-2 and TRBJ2-5, with unresolved D. With 0 bases removed from V and 4 bases from J, the gap between germline ends came to 3 bases. This CDR3 has 12 amino acids. The germline V gene encodes CDR1 SGHTA and CDR2 FQGNSA. DNA for the CDR3: TGTGCCAGCAGCTTAGCGGGAGAGACCCAGTACTTC. Its protein is CASSLAGETQYF.

This clone has more than one count but fewer than ten. At one end the junction does not follow the germline gene, possibly because of a read error. The genes are TRBV11-3 and TRBJ2-6; D is ambiguous. The CDR3 is 13 residues long. In germline, CDR1 is SGHNT, CDR2 YENEEA. Here the CDR3 DNA reads TGTGCCAGCAGCTTATGGACCGGTGACCACGTTTCTTTC. It translates to CASSLWTGDHVSF.

This clone was recorded a few times. This chain uses TRBV11-3 with TRBJ2-6, with TRBD1 matching over 8 bases. Trimming cost V 6 bases and J 1 base; bases outside gene matches: 8. CDR1 SGHNT and CDR2 YENEEA come from the germline V gene. The CDR3 totals 17 residues. CDR3 loop: CASSSGTGTSGANVLTF. The CDR3 coding sequence is TGTGCCAGCAGTTCCGGGACAGGTACTTCTGGGGCCAACGTCCTGACTTTC.

A few counts support this clone. The CDR3 reads CASSLEGAGGPQETQYF. CDR3 nucleotides: TGTGCCAGCAGCTTGGAAGGGGCGGGGGGGCCCCAAGAGACCCAGTACTTC. The V call is TRBV5-8, the J call TRBJ2-5, with 9 bases that match TRBD2. Germline CDR1 SGHTS, CDR2 YDEGEE. Trimming at V came to 0 bases and at J to 1 base, leaving 7 bases not matched to a gene. There are 17 residues in the CDR3.

This clone has more than one count but fewer than ten. The V and J genes are TRBV5-4 and TRBJ2-1; 8 bases map to TRBD1. V lost 4 bases to trimming and J lost 0 bases; unmatched junction nucleotides: 9. The germline V gene has CDR1 SGHNT and CDR2 YYREEE (reference sequence). CDR3 size: 17 residues. CDR3 amino acids: CASSQDAGGSSYNEQFF. CDR3 sequence (DNA): TGTGCCAGCAGCCAAGATGCAGGGGGCAGCTCCTACAATGAGCAGTTCTTC. Drawing the rest from reference TRBV5-4 and TRBJ2-1, the complete variable domain is ETGVTQSPTHLIKTRGQQVTLRCSSQSGHNTVSWYQQALGQGPQFIFQYYREEENGRGNFPPRFSGLQFPNYSSELNVNALELDDSALYLCASSQDAGGSSYNEQFFGPGTRLTVL.

Only a few counts were recorded for this clone. The chain combines TRBV14 with TRBJ2-5; D possibly uses TRBD1 or TRBD2 (5 bases each). This CDR3 region has 15 residues. Germline assignment: CDR1 SGHDN and CDR2 FVKESK. The V end was cut by 4 bases, the J end by 5 bases, with 17 bases between. The CDR3 here is CASSRRGNSGETQYF. DNA for the CDR3: TGTGCCAGCAGCCGTCGAGGGAATTCAGGGGAGACCCAGTACTTC.

This clone has at least ten counts. The V gene is TRBV10-3, the J gene TRBJ2-5, with D unclear. Trimming stripped 8 bases from V and 3 bases from J, with 16 bases between. Per germline, CDR1 ENHRY and CDR2 SYGVKD. The CDR3 spans 14 residues. CDR3 nucleotide sequence: TGTGCCATCGCCGTTGAAGCGTCGAAAGAGACCCAGTACTTC. This translates into CAIAVEASKETQYF.

This clone was picked up a small number of times. The V call is TRBV4-3, the J call TRBJ2-5; the match to TRBD1 covers 7 bases. Germline lookup yields CDR1 LGHNA and CDR2 YSLEER. V lost 6 bases to trimming and J lost 1 base; unmatched junction nucleotides: 17. This CDR3 spans 18 amino acids. In DNA, the CDR3 is TGCGCCAGCAGTCCAGGGGGTAGTGCGTATCGGGTCCAAGAGACCCAGTACTTC. It encodes CASSPGGSAYRVQETQYF.

This clone was seen more than once but under ten times. The chain links TRBV5-1 to TRBJ1-5; unclear D gene. The germline V and J ends were trimmed by 0 bases and 8 bases, with 9 bases remaining between them. This CDR3 is built from 13 residues. Germline-derived CDR1 and CDR2 are SGHRS and YFSETQ. The CDR3 loop reads CASSLGGREPQHF. The CDR3, as DNA: TGCGCCAGCAGCTTGGGAGGGAGGGAGCCCCAGCATTTT. The entire variable domain, with the rest obtained from reference TRBV5-1 and TRBJ1-5, is as follows: KAGVTQTPRYLIKTRGQQVTLSCSPISGHRSVSWYQQTPGQGLQFLFEYFSETQRNKGNFPGRFSGRQFSNSRSEMNVSTLELGDSALYLCASSLGGREPQHFGDGTRLSIL.

The chain links TRBV7-9 to TRBJ1-1; no clear D. This CDR3 region has 15 residues. Per the germline V gene, CDR1 is SEHNR and CDR2 is FQNEAQ (reference sequence). The V end was cut by 1 base, the J end by 1 base, with 10 bases between. The CDR3 region has the DNA TGTGCCAGCAGCTTAGACCGTAACAGGAACACTGAAGCTTTCTTT. It translates to CASSLDRNRNTEAFF.

This clone has a handful of counts. This chain links TRBV27 with TRBJ1-2; D is possibly TRBD1 (5 bases). Germline lookup yields CDR1 MNHEY and CDR2 SMNVEV (reference sequence). Deletions cut 2 bases from V and 7 bases from J, with 17 bases between. CDR3 length: 15 amino acids. The CDR3 reads CASSLPRQLPPGYTF. The CDR3 DNA follows: TGTGCCAGCAGTTTACCGCGACAGCTACCTCCTGGCTACACCTTC.

This clone has more than one count but fewer than ten. V is TRBV27 and J is TRBJ2-5; 7 nucleotides match TRBD1. The germline gives CDR1 MNHEY, CDR2 SMNVEV (reference sequence). This CDR3 is 15 amino acids long. The junction had 9 bases not matched to a gene; V was cut back by 4 bases and J by 4 bases. The CDR3 reads CASSWGQRTGETQYF. In DNA, the CDR3 is TGTGCCAGCAGTTGGGGACAGAGGACGGGAGAGACCCAGTACTTC.

Only a few counts were recorded for this clone. The chain uses TRBV5-1 and TRBJ2-1, with 7 bases fitting TRBD2. The ends lost 1 base at V and 2 bases at J; junction bases unmatched: 6. In germline, CDR1 is SGHRS, CDR2 YFSETQ. This CDR3 has 16 residues. The CDR3 spells CASSLRSSGTYNEQFF. CDR3 nucleotide sequence: TGCGCCAGCAGCTTGAGGTCAAGCGGGACCTACAATGAGCAGTTCTTC.

This clone was counted between two and nine times. The chain employs TRBV2 and TRBJ1-1; tentative D call: TRBD1 (5 bases). Germline CDR1 and CDR2: SNHLY and FYNNEI. The CDR3 has 11 amino acids. Deletions cut 7 bases from V and 9 bases from J, with 12 bases between. CDR3 in DNA: TGTGCCAGCATGTCCAGGGATAAAGCTTTCTTT. The encoded protein is CASMSRDKAFF.

The V and J genes are TRBV19 and TRBJ2-1; 7 bases agree with TRBD2. Germline CDR1 is LNHDA and CDR2 is SQIVND (reference sequence). This CDR3 has 14 amino acids. The J segment lost 2 bases and the V segment lost 10 bases, leaving 8 bases of the junction unmatched. Here the CDR3 reads CAIQSSGTYNEQFF. The CDR3 nucleotides read TGTGCCATCCAGTCTAGCGGAACCTACAATGAGCAGTTCTTC.

This clone was picked up a small number of times. The gene calls are TRBV6-5 and TRBJ2-4; TRBD1 agrees at 10 bases. V dropped 6 bases and J dropped 13; count of bases not matched to a gene: 15. The CDR3 is 15 amino acids. Per germline, CDR1 MNHEY and CDR2 SVGAGI. The CDR3 sequence: CASSRDRGFEKRQYF. CDR3 coding DNA: TGTGCCAGCAGCAGGGACAGGGGTTTTGAAAAGCGGCAGTACTTC.